Below, 18 T cell receptor beta chains from the same sample are listed, as sequenced in a study of shared clonotypes between healthy human individuals. TCRdb keeps only in-frame clones here, not all; method: immunoSEQ multiplex PCR. There are 1,500,000 or so clones in the sample; 95% to 97% occur only once, and 0.95% to 1.5% lies in the top ten. The sequenced sample consisted of naive CD4+ T cells sorted from blood. Noted subset: CD45RA+ positively selected. The receptors shown here come from a young man in good health.

The CDR3 sequence: CASSQDVRVDTEAFF. Here the CDR3 DNA reads TGCGCCAGCAGCCAAGATGTTAGGGTCGACACTGAAGCTTTCTTT. This rearrangement joins TRBV4-3 to TRBJ1-1; D not certain. The CDR3 runs 15 residues. V shed 0 bases and J shed 3 bases, with 11 bases lying between them. Germline-derived CDR1 and CDR2 are LGHNA and YSLEER.

This chain connects TRBV7-9 to TRBJ2-3; a weak D match, TRBD1 (6 bases). CDR3 length: 13 amino acids. V gave up 5 bases and J gave up 5 bases, with 11 bases separating them. Germline CDR1 reads SEHNR; CDR2 reads FQNEAQ (reference sequence). The CDR3 here is CASSPRGKDTQYF. The CDR3 nucleotides read TGTGCCAGCAGCCCCAGGGGCAAAGATACGCAGTATTTT.

This clone was detected only once. The chain uses TRBV19 and TRBJ2-7, with 7 bases lining up with TRBD2. CDR3 length equals 15 residues. Trimming took 2 bases from V and 4 from J; bases not matched to a gene: 8. The germline V gene has CDR1 LNHDA and CDR2 SQIVND (reference sequence). CDR3 sequence reads: CASSISRGSVYEQYF. The DNA for the CDR3 is TGTGCCAGTAGTATATCCCGCGGGAGTGTATACGAGCAGTACTTC.

The chain is built from TRBV9 and TRBJ1-5; the D gene is possibly TRBD1 (5 bases). V was clipped by 3 bases and J by 9 bases, with 16 bases between them. Germline CDR1 reads SGDLS; CDR2 reads YYNGEE. CDR3 length: 14 residues. The CDR3 spells CASSDGDGRWPQHF. In nucleotides, the CDR3 is TGTGCCAGCAGCGACGGGGACGGACGATGGCCCCAGCATTTT.

This rearrangement joins TRBV7-3 to TRBJ2-1; 11 nucleotides line up with TRBD2. In germline, CDR1 is SGHTA, CDR2 FQGTGA. The ends lost 5 bases at V and 9 bases at J; junction bases unmatched: 12. This CDR3 contains 16 residues. DNA for the CDR3: TGTGCCAGCAGCCAACAGGATAGCGGGAGGGCCTCTGAGCAGTTCTTC. Its protein product is CASSQQDSGRASEQFF.

This chain uses TRBV5-1 with TRBJ2-5; D tentatively reads TRBD1 or TRBD2 (5 bases each). The V end lost 4 bases, the J end lost 2 bases, and 15 bases lay between the germline ends. Germline CDR1 reads SGHRS; CDR2 reads YFSETQ. CDR3 length: 15 amino acids. CDR3 residues: CASSLPGRAQETQYF. The CDR3 nucleotides are TGCGCCAGCAGCCTTCCGGGACGGGCACAAGAGACCCAGTACTTC.

V is TRBV9 and J is TRBJ1-5, with D maybe TRBD1 (6 bases). Trimming pared 4 bases from V and 1 base from J, leaving 12 bases between. The germline V gene has CDR1 SGDLS and CDR2 YYNGEE. The CDR3 has 15 amino acids. This chain's CDR3 is CASSTSGQSNQPQHF. The CDR3 DNA is TGTGCCAGCAGCACTTCCGGACAGAGCAATCAGCCCCAGCATTTT.

The chain joins TRBV5-4 to TRBJ1-3; 10 bases are a match to TRBD1. Germline-derived CDR1 and CDR2 are SGHNT and YYREEE (reference sequence). The V segment lost 4 bases and the J segment 5 bases; nucleotides outside the gene matches: 9. CDR3 length: 16 amino acids. CDR3 in amino acids: CASSREGQGTRNTIYF. In DNA, the CDR3 is TGTGCCAGCAGCCGCGAGGGACAGGGGACAAGAAACACCATATATTTT.

In DNA form, the CDR3 reads TGTGCCAGCAGCCGGGATGGATCCGGGGAGCTGTTTTTT. The encoded protein is CASSRDGSGELFF. The chain links TRBV6-5 to TRBJ2-2; a weak D match, TRBD2 (5 bases). Per the germline V gene, CDR1 is MNHEY and CDR2 is SVGAGI. This CDR3 contains 13 residues. The germline V and J ends were trimmed by 6 bases and 6 bases, with 11 bases remaining between them.

In the case of this clone: Other nucleotide sequences in the sample specify the same CDR3. The rearrangement links TRBV4-1 to TRBJ2-5, with 9 bases identical to TRBD1. The CDR3 totals 15 residues. Trimming took 1 base from V and 2 from J; bases not matched to a gene: 2. CDR1 MGHRA and CDR2 YSYEKL come from the germline V gene. CDR3 DNA: TGCGCCAGCAGCCAAGTAGGGACAGGGCAAGAGACCCAGTACTTC. Its protein is CASSQVGTGQETQYF.

The chain carries TRBV18 and TRBJ2-1; D is unclear. CDR3 length equals 13 residues. The V end was cut by 0 bases, the J end by 3 bases, with 3 bases between. CDR1 and CDR2 (germline): KGHSH, LQKENI. CDR3 in amino acids: CASSPPDYNEQFF. The CDR3 DNA reads as TGTGCCAGCTCACCACCCGACTACAATGAGCAGTTCTTC.

The chain carries TRBV7-9 and TRBJ2-2; unclear D gene. The V end lost 5 bases, the J end lost 3 bases, and 13 bases lay between the germline ends. CDR1 is SEHNR and CDR2 is FQNEAQ in the germline V gene (reference sequence). The CDR3 loop spans 15 amino acids. The CDR3 is CASSPAKTYTGELFF. The CDR3 bases are TGTGCCAGCAGCCCAGCTAAGACCTACACCGGGGAGCTGTTTTTT.

This clone was observed a handful of times. This chain connects TRBV6-5 to TRBJ2-2; no clear D. The V and J ends lost 5 bases and 5 bases respectively, with 12 bases between them. The CDR3 extends over 14 amino acids. The germline gives CDR1 MNHEY, CDR2 SVGAGI. CDR3 sequence reads: CASSSRTVTGELFF. CDR3 in DNA: TGTGCCAGCAGTAGCCGGACGGTTACCGGGGAGCTGTTTTTT.

This rearrangement joins TRBV7-9 to TRBJ2-7; TRBD1 matches 9 bases. The CDR3 totals 13 residues. Germline CDR1 and CDR2: SEHNR and FQNEAQ (reference sequence). The J segment lost 5 bases and the V segment lost 4 bases, leaving 3 bases of the junction unmatched. In DNA, the CDR3 is TGTGCCAGCAGCTACGGGACAGGGAACGAGCAGTACTTC. Protein: CASSYGTGNEQYF.

The chain combines TRBV2 with TRBJ1-1, with 10 bases fitting TRBD1. In germline, CDR1 is SNHLY, CDR2 FYNNEI. The V and J ends lost 6 bases and 8 bases, in that order; junction bases with no gene match: 3. The CDR3 length is 12 residues. The DNA of the CDR3 is TGTGCCAGCAGCGAGGACAGGGGGGAAGCTTTCTTT. This sequence encodes CASSEDRGEAFF. Using reference TRBV2 and TRBJ1-1 for the parts outside the CDR3, the full variable domain is EPEVTQTPSHQVTQMGQEVILRCVPISNHLYFYWYRQILGQKVEFLVSFYNNEISEKSEIFDDQFSVERPDGSNFTLKIRSTKLEDSAMYFCASSEDRGEAFFGQGTRLTVV.

As for this clone: The same CDR3 arises from other DNA sequences in this sample as well. The V gene is TRBV27, the J gene TRBJ2-7, with D hard to call. The CDR3 consists of 14 residues. CDR1 is MNHEY and CDR2 is SMNVEV in the germline V gene (reference sequence). Trimming pared 0 bases from V and 0 bases from J, leaving 6 bases between. The CDR3 DNA sequence: TGTGCCAGCAGTTTATCAGGCTACTCCTACGAGCAGTACTTC. Encoded protein: CASSLSGYSYEQYF.

The chain carries TRBV28 and TRBJ2-3; D is unclear. CDR1 MDHEN and CDR2 SYDVKM come from the germline V gene. Trimming pared 1 base from V and 1 base from J, leaving 6 bases between. The CDR3 has 14 residues. The chain's CDR3 is CASSLFGRTDTQYF. The CDR3 nucleotides read TGTGCCAGCAGTTTATTCGGCCGCACAGATACGCAGTATTTT.

This chain links TRBV19 with TRBJ2-1; D gene ambiguous. The V gene lost 4 bases and the J gene lost 0 bases, with 4 bases spanning the gap. Germline-derived CDR1 and CDR2 are LNHDA and SQIVND (reference sequence). The CDR3 spans 13 residues. DNA of the CDR3: TGTGCCAGTAGTAAGGGCTCCTACAATGAGCAGTTCTTC. It encodes CASSKGSYNEQFF.